This entry describes one T cell receptor beta chain. Antigen: not known. MiXCR, run by TCRdb on the reads, gives a single entry per CDR3 protein. This table holds about 220,000 distinct CDR3 sequences, 38% found once. This specimen comes from a study of T cell repertoires in cytomegalovirus infection. Specimen: CD8+ T cells from cultured PBMCs, collected from culture after CMV antigen stimulation. The source of this sequence is a human donor in good health (CMV status not recorded). Some clones in this sample may be carry-over from other donors' samples.

The CDR3 nucleotides are TGCAGCGTTAATGCAGGGAGCACAGATACGCAGTATTTT. Translated, it gives CSVNAGSTDTQYF. The J gene is TRBJ2-3, the V gene TRBV29-1; TRBD1 is a possible D gene (5 bases). CDR1 is SQVTM, CDR2 ANQGSEA, per germline. V lost 5 bases to trimming and J lost 0 bases, with 9 bases between them. This CDR3 has 13 amino acids.